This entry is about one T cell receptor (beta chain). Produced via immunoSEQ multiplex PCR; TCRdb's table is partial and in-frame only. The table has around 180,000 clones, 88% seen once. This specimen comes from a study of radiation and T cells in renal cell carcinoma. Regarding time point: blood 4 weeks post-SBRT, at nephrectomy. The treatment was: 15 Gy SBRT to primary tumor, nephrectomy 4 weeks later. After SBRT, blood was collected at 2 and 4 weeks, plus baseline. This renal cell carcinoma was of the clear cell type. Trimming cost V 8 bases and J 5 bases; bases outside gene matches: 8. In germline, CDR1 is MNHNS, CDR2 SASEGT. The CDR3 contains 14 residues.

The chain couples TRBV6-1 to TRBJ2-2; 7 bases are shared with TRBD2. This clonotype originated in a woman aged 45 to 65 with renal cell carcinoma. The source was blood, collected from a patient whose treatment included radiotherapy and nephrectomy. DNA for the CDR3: TGTGCCAGCGGGGGACGGGGAGGGACCGGGGAGCTGTTTTTT. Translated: CASGGRGGTGELFF.